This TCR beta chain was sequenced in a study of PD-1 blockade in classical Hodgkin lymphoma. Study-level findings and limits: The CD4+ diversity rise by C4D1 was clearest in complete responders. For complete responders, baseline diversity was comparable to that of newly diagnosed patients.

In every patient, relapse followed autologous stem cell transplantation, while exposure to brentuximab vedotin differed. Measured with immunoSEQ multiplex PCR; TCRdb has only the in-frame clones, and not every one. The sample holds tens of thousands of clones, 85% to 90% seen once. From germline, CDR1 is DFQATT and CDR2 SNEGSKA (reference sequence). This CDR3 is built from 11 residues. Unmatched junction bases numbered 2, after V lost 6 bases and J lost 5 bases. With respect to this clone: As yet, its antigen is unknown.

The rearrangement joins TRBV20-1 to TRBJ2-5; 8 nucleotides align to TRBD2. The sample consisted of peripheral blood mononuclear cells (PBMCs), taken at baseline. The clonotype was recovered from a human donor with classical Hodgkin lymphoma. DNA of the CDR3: TGCAGTGCCAGACTAGCGGAGACCCAGTACTTC. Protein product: CSARLAETQYF.